This section outlines one TCR beta chain sequence together with its context. The source of the sample is a study of blood T cell repertoires in COVID-19. Study context: Italy, Spain and the United States were the sources of the convalescent and acute COVID-19 samples. PBMCs, B-cell-depleted T cells, or T cells were the source of the cDNA or gDNA that made up the material.

Per the original data handling: Nucleated cell number was recorded as an estimate derived from reference gene primer amplification. Data came from immunoSEQ multiplex PCR; TCRdb stores just in-frame clones and leaves some out. V and J calls and clone size follow that table, whereas D and trimming were derived from the DNA. In the table there are about 170,000 clones, 84% of which are singletons. Germline V gives CDR1 SGHNT, CDR2 YENEEA. CDR3 size: 17 residues. The junction had 7 bases not matched to a gene; V was cut back by 5 bases and J by 2 bases. The sequence was collected from a man aged 65-85 years with active or convalescent COVID-19. The chain employs TRBV11-3 and TRBJ2-7, with 15 bases aligning to TRBD2. The material sequenced was peripheral blood. CDR3 residues: CASSPPGLAGGPYEQYF. CDR3 nucleotide sequence: TGTGCCAGCAGCCCCCCGGGACTAGCGGGAGGTCCCTACGAGCAGTACTTC.